This T cell receptor (beta chain) is from a study of T cells after yellow fever vaccination. Turning to the study itself: Researchers used SMART-Seq v4 Ultra Low Input to prepare fractions that had low cell numbers.

Template-switching 5'RACE yielded the TCR cDNA; a universal primer site and UMIs were added in the process. TCRdb re-called the 5' RACE reads through MiXCR, storing one row per CDR3 protein. The data contain a few hundred thousand distinct CDR3 sequences, 3.5% to 4.5% of them singletons. General observations from the study: By day 5 rather than day 15, the secondary response had peaked, though it was weaker. Across the CD4 and CD8 compartments, a small share of clonotypes was present in both.

As concerns this clonotype: Its antigen is as yet unknown.

Source: PBMCs, taken 15 days after the yellow fever booster vaccination. The TCR was taken from a man aged 18 to 30 who received the YFV17D yellow fever vaccine.

CDR3 nucleotides: TGTGCCAGCAGCCGGCTCCCAGGTTCCGATGGCTACACCTTC. This sequence encodes CASSRLPGSDGYTF. The J gene is TRBJ1-2, the V gene TRBV7-3; D gene unclear. The CDR3 length is 14 residues. Germline CDR1 reads SGHTA; CDR2 reads FQGTGA. V lost 5 bases and J lost 6, with 16 bases in between.